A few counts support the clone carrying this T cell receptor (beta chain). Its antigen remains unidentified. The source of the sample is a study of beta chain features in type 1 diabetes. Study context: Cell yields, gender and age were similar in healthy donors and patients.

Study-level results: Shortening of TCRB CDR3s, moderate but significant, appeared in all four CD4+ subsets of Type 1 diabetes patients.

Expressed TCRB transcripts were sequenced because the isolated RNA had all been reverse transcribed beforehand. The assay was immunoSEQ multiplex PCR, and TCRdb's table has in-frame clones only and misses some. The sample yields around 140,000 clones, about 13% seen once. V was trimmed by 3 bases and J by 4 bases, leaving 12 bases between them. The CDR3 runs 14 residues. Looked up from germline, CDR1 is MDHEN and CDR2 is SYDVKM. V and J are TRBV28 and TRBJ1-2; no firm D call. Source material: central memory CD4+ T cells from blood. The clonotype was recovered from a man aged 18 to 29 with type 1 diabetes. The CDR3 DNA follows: TGTGCCAGCAGTTTTGGAGCAGGCGGCTATGGCTACACCTTC. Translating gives CASSFGAGGYGYTF.